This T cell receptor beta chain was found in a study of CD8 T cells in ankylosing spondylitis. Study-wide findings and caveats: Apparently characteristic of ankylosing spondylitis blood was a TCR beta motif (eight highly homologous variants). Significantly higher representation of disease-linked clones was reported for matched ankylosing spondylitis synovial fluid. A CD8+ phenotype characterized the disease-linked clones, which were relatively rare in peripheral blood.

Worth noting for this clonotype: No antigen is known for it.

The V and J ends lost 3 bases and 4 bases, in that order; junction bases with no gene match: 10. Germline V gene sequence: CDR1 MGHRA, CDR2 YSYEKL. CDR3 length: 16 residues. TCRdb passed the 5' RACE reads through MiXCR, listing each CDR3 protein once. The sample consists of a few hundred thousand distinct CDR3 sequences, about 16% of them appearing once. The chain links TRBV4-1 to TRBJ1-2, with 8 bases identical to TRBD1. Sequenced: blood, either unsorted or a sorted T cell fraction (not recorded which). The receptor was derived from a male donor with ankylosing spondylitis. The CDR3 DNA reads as TGCGCCAGCAGCCAGCTCCGGGACAGGCTAATCTATGGCTACACCTTC. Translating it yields CASSQLRDRLIYGYTF.